The 18 T cell receptor beta chains given below trace back to one sample, sequenced in a study of shared clonotypes between healthy human individuals. Sequencing was performed with immunoSEQ multiplex PCR; in TCRdb, only in-frame clones are kept and a portion is missing. The sample contains about 2.4 million clones, more than 80% of which appear only once. The specimen was naive CD4+ T cells sorted from blood. Documented subset: CD45RA+ positively selected. The receptor source for this set is a man aged 18 to 30 in good health.

The chain recombines TRBV7-2 with TRBJ2-5; 11 nucleotides line up with TRBD2. J was trimmed by 4 bases and V by 5 bases; bases with no gene match: 6. The germline V gene encodes CDR1 SGHTA and CDR2 FQGNSA. The CDR3 covers 15 residues. This CDR3 is CASSTTGLAGETQYF. The CDR3 region has the DNA TGTGCCAGCAGCACTACAGGACTAGCGGGAGAGACCCAGTACTTC.

The rearrangement joins TRBV27 to TRBJ1-1; no reliable D call. Germline-derived CDR1 and CDR2 are MNHEY and SMNVEV (reference sequence). V lost 0 bases and J 4 bases, leaving 12 bases between the germline ends. The CDR3 spans 15 residues. The CDR3 here is CASSLSPGLATEAFF. The DNA of the CDR3 is TGTGCCAGCAGTTTATCTCCGGGCCTGGCCACTGAAGCTTTCTTT.

This chain links TRBV6-1 with TRBJ2-7; D is possibly TRBD2 (5 bases). With 6 bases removed from V and 2 bases from J, the gap between germline ends came to 14 bases. Germline V gene lookup returns CDR1 MNHNS and CDR2 SASEGT. The CDR3 has 14 amino acids. CDR3 sequence (DNA): TGTGCCAGCAGGAAGAATTCGGGGACCTACGAGCAGTACTTC. Translated, it gives CASRKNSGTYEQYF.

This chain joins TRBV30 and TRBJ2-3; TRBD2 matches 8 bases. The CDR3 runs 17 residues. The germline gives CDR1 GTSNPN, CDR2 SVGIG (reference sequence). V was pared by 0 bases and J by 4 bases, with 12 bases of the junction left unmatched. As DNA, the CDR3 is TGTGCCTGGAGTGTTTCGCGGGGGGCTGTTGGGGCAGATACGCAGTATTTT. Its protein is CAWSVSRGAVGADTQYF. The full variable domain, rest sourced from reference TRBV30 and TRBJ2-3, is SQTIHQWPATLVQPVGSPLSLECTVEGTSNPNLYWYRQAAGRGLQLLFYSVGIGQISSEVPQNLSASRPQDRQFILSSKKLLLSDSGFYLCAWSVSRGAVGADTQYFGPGTRLTVL.

This clone was detected only once. V usage is TRBV5-1 and J usage is TRBJ1-3, with a weak D call TRBD1 (6 bases). Between the trimmed V and J ends, which lost 4 bases and 1 base, there was a span of 9 bases. Germline CDR1 reads SGHRS; CDR2 reads YFSETQ. The CDR3 covers 14 residues. The DNA for the CDR3 is TGCGCCAGCAGCAATACAGGGTCTGGAAACACCATATATTTT. Its translation is CASSNTGSGNTIYF.

The chain links TRBV7-9 to TRBJ1-4, with D unclear. The V end lost 6 bases, the J end lost 3 bases, and 11 bases lay between the germline ends. The germline V gene has CDR1 SEHNR and CDR2 FQNEAQ (reference sequence). There are 14 residues in the CDR3. In DNA, the CDR3 is TGTGCCAGCAGTCAGGACGGCCCTAATGAAAAACTGTTTTTT. It is translated as CASSQDGPNEKLFF.

The genes are TRBV5-1 and TRBJ1-2; D gene uncertain. Trimming removed 0 bases at V and 7 bases at J, with 10 bases between. The CDR3 has 13 residues. The germline V gene has CDR1 SGHRS and CDR2 YFSETQ. CDR3 nucleotides: TGCGCCAGCAGCTTGGACACGCTGAGTGGCTACACCTTC. Its translation: CASSLDTLSGYTF.

The J gene is TRBJ2-7, the V gene TRBV28; 9 bases match TRBD2. The CDR3 loop spans 13 amino acids. Per germline, CDR1 MDHEN and CDR2 SYDVKM. V shed 10 bases and J 2 bases; nucleotides not matched to a gene: 6. The CDR3 DNA is TGTGCCATCCAGCGGGGGGAAGCCTACGAGCAGTACTTC. It translates to CAIQRGEAYEQYF. Supplemented by reference TRBV28 and TRBJ2-7, the full variable domain reads DVKVTQSSRYLVKRTGEKVFLECVQDMDHENMFWYRQDPGLGLRLIYFSYDVKMKEKGDIPEGYSVSREKKERFSLILESASTNQTSMYLCAIQRGEAYEQYFGPGTRLTVT.

The gene calls are TRBV27 and TRBJ1-2; unclear D gene. This CDR3 is 16 amino acids long. The germline V gene has CDR1 MNHEY and CDR2 SMNVEV (reference sequence). Trimming took off 3 bases at V and 8 bases at J, with 22 bases between the two ends. The CDR3: CASSFYRRTSLEGYTF. For the CDR3, the DNA is TGTGCCAGCAGTTTTTATCGACGGACGAGCCTGGAGGGCTACACCTTC.

The CDR3 nucleotides read TGTGCCAGCAGACACGGACAGGAGGGCCAGCCCCAGCATTTT. This translates into CASRHGQEGQPQHF. The chain is built from TRBV27 and TRBJ1-5; 7 bases line up with TRBD1. Trimming cost V 6 bases and J 7 bases; bases outside gene matches: 9. The CDR3 is made up of 14 amino acids. The V gene's germline CDR1 is MNHEY and CDR2 SMNVEV (reference sequence).

Of note for this clone: The same CDR3 also results from other DNA sequences found in this sample. The genes are TRBV11-2 and TRBJ1-3; unclear D gene. CDR3 length: 14 amino acids. The ends were cut back, 4 bases at V and 0 bases at J, with 7 bases in the middle. Germline-derived CDR1 and CDR2 are SGHAT and FQNNGV. The CDR3, as DNA: TGTGCCAGCAGCTCAGGAGCCTCTGGAAACACCATATATTTT. Encoded protein: CASSSGASGNTIYF.

The J gene is TRBJ2-1, the V gene TRBV19; 8 bases line up with TRBD1. Per germline, CDR1 LNHDA and CDR2 SQIVND (reference sequence). The CDR3 totals 15 residues. The V and J ends lost 1 base and 5 bases, in that order; junction bases with no gene match: 4. The CDR3 DNA sequence: TGTGCCAGTAGTATAGTAACAGGGGGGAACAATGAGCAGTTCTTC. It translates to CASSIVTGGNNEQFF.

The chain links TRBV4-2 to TRBJ1-2; a weak D match, TRBD1 (5 bases). The CDR3 extends over 13 amino acids. Trimming left V 1 base short and J 8 bases short, with 11 bases between. CDR1 LGHNA and CDR2 YNFKEQ come from the germline V gene. CDR3 coding DNA: TGTGCCAGCAGCCAAGTGACAGCCGGCGGCTACACCTTC. Protein product: CASSQVTAGGYTF.

The gene calls are TRBV19 and TRBJ1-1; TRBD1 is a possible D gene (6 bases). The germline V and J ends were trimmed by 3 bases and 4 bases, with 15 bases remaining between them. Germline CDR1 is LNHDA and CDR2 is SQIVND (reference sequence). The CDR3 loop spans 15 amino acids. The CDR3 DNA sequence: TGTGCCAGTAGTATCTGGGGGGCTAGGGCCACTGAAGCTTTCTTT. Its protein product is CASSIWGARATEAFF.

The chain has TRBV9 and TRBJ2-2; D ambiguous. This CDR3 contains 13 residues. The germline V gene encodes CDR1 SGDLS and CDR2 YYNGEE. Trimming removed 0 bases at V and 6 bases at J, with 6 bases between. The CDR3 loop is CASSVVWAGELFF. CDR3 coding DNA: TGTGCCAGCAGCGTAGTATGGGCCGGGGAGCTGTTTTTT.

The chain employs TRBV5-4 and TRBJ2-1; 7 positions match TRBD1. Trimming took 3 bases from V and 9 from J; bases not matched to a gene: 6. The CDR3 loop spans 13 amino acids. CDR1 and CDR2 (germline): SGHNT, YYREEE (reference sequence). The CDR3 nucleotides read TGTGCCAGCAGCTCGACAGGGTTCGGTGAGCAGTTCTTC. This encodes CASSSTGFGEQFF. Full variable domain (missing parts from reference TRBV5-4 and TRBJ2-1): ETGVTQSPTHLIKTRGQQVTLRCSSQSGHNTVSWYQQALGQGPQFIFQYYREEENGRGNFPPRFSGLQFPNYSSELNVNALELDDSALYLCASSSTGFGEQFFGPGTRLTVL.

This clone was seen only a few times. CDR3 sequence: CASSLQSYSNQPQHF. The CDR3 DNA reads as TGTGCCAGCAGCTTACAATCGTATAGCAATCAGCCCCAGCATTTT. The rearrangement links TRBV5-6 to TRBJ1-5; D not resolved. V dropped 2 bases and J dropped 0 bases, with 9 bases sitting between them. The CDR3 runs to 15 residues. Germline CDR1 SGHDT, CDR2 YYEEEE.

Note on this clone: This same CDR3 is encoded by further DNA sequences in the sample. The chain combines TRBV2 with TRBJ2-7; D is unclear. This CDR3 has 12 amino acids. Trimming stripped 8 bases from V and 3 bases from J, with 11 bases between. Germline V gene sequence: CDR1 SNHLY, CDR2 FYNNEI. CDR3 bases: TGTGCCAGCTCTAGGGAAGGCTACGAGCAGTACTTC. It yields the protein CASSREGYEQYF.